The rows below give T cell receptor beta chains drawn from one sample of a study of CD8 T cells in Susac syndrome. MiXCR was run by TCRdb on the immunoSEQ multiplex PCR reads, yielding one entry per CDR3 protein. The data show 150,000 to 200,000 distinct CDR3 sequences, under 95% seen once. Sequenced input: CD4+ T cells from PBMCs. All receptors derive from a human donor in good health. Both conserved end residues are part of each CDR3. D genes are given only for firm matches. A row's size may be missing; if present it is once, few, many or a size class.

>TRBV6-2/TRBV6-3|once|-|TRBJ1-5
CASSEGSDYQPQHF
TGTGCCAGCAGTGAAGGTTCTGATTATCAGCCCCAGCATTTT
>TRBV20-1|-|TRBD2|TRBJ2-7
CSASGREGRWEQYF
TGCAGTGCTAGTGGGCGGGAGGGGCGGTGGGAGCAGTACTTC
>TRBV27|-|-|TRBJ2-7
CASSPGSAYEQYF
TGTGCCAGCAGTCCGGGTTCAGCCTACGAGCAGTACTTC
>TRBV5-1|-|-|TRBJ1-4
CASSYTGTKKEKLFF
TGCGCCAGCAGCTACACCGGGACAAAGAAAGAAAAACTGTTTTTT
>TRBV20-1|-|-|TRBJ2-5
CSATLSQETQYF
TGCAGTGCTACCTTATCGCAAGAGACCCAGTACTTC
>TRBV7-6|once|-|TRBJ2-7
CASSLAPTNSYEQYF
TGTGCCAGCAGCTTAGCCCCGACAAACTCCTACGAGCAGTACTTC
>TRBV19|-|-|TRBJ2-7
CASSDRFFNDEQYF
TGTGCCAGTAGCGACAGGTTTTTCAACGACGAGCAGTACTTC
>TRBV29-1|-|-|TRBJ2-3
CSVEDLGGTDTQYF
TGCAGCGTTGAAGATCTAGGGGGCACAGATACGCAGTATTTT
>TRBV29-1|once|TRBD1|TRBJ1-5
CSVLDRDSNQPQHF
TGCAGCGTTCTAGACAGGGATAGCAATCAGCCCCAGCATTTT
>TRBV19|-|-|TRBJ2-4
CASSIENIQYF
TGTGCCAGTAGTATCGAAAACATTCAGTACTTC
>TRBV6-2/TRBV6-3|-|-|TRBJ2-7
CASSSTTRNIYEQYF
TGTGCCAGCAGTTCGACGACACGGAACATCTACGAGCAGTACTTC
>TRBV20-1|-|-|TRBJ1-2
CSARDYLLGYTF
TGCAGTGCTAGGGATTACCTTTTGGGCTACACCTTC
>TRBV5-6|-|TRBD2|TRBJ2-3
CASSPVPAGDGTQYF
TGTGCCAGCAGCCCCGTGCCAGCGGGGGACGGGACGCAGTATTTT
>TRBV5-1|-|TRBD1|TRBJ2-7
CASSSSGQGPNEQYF
TGCGCCAGCAGCTCTTCGGGACAGGGACCGAACGAGCAGTACTTC
>TRBV5-1|-|-|TRBJ2-7
CASSLDSGTTYEQYF
TGCGCCAGCAGCTTGGATTCCGGGACAACCTACGAGCAGTACTTC
>TRBV2|-|TRBD1|TRBJ1-5
CASSSGQGNQPQHF
TGTGCCAGCAGTTCGGGACAGGGAAATCAGCCCCAGCATTTT
>TRBV12-3/TRBV12-4|once|-|TRBJ1-1
CASSFSGTGTEAFF
TGTGCCAGCAGTTTTTCCGGGACTGGGACTGAAGCTTTCTTT
>TRBV12-3/TRBV12-4|once|-|TRBJ1-5
CASSIPGLGSNQPQHF
TGTGCCAGCAGCATCCCGGGGTTGGGCTCCAATCAGCCCCAGCATTTT
>TRBV5-1|-|-|TRBJ2-5
CASSLGPEQETQYF
TGCGCCAGCAGCTTGGGGCCCGAACAAGAGACCCAGTACTTC
>TRBV5-6|-|-|TRBJ2-7
CASSWTTYEQYF
TGTGCCAGCAGCTGGACGACTTACGAGCAGTACTTC
>TRBV7-2|-|-|TRBJ2-5
CASSSLEGQTQYF
TGTGCCAGCAGCTCCCTCGAGGGGCAGACCCAGTACTTC
>TRBV1|-|-|TRBJ2-7
CTSGSVIPYEQYF
TGCACCAGCGGATCGGTGATCCCCTACGAGCAGTACTTC
>TRBV24-1|-|-|TRBJ2-5
CATSDPTQGSQETQYF
TGTGCCACCAGTGATCCCACTCAGGGGAGCCAAGAGACCCAGTACTTC
>TRBV20-1|-|-|TRBJ2-5
CSASPAVQETQYF
TGCAGTGCTAGTCCGGCAGTCCAAGAGACCCAGTACTTC
>TRBV7-2|few|TRBD2|TRBJ2-4
CASSLFGGKNIQYF
TGTGCCAGCAGCTTATTCGGGGGGAAAAACATTCAGTACTTC
>TRBV29-1|-|-|TRBJ2-3
CSVAWPGGKTDTQYF
TGCAGCGTTGCTTGGCCCGGCGGGAAGACAGATACGCAGTATTTT
>TRBV12-3/TRBV12-4|-|TRBD1|TRBJ2-7
CASREQGPYEQYF
TGTGCCAGCAGAGAACAGGGGCCCTACGAGCAGTACTTC
>TRBV6-2/TRBV6-3|few|TRBD1|TRBJ2-4
CASSYHPPASTGVAKNIQYF
TGTGCCAGCAGTTATCACCCCCCCGCCTCGACAGGGGTTGCCAAAAACATTCAGTACTTC
>TRBV29-1|-|-|TRBJ1-3
CSSALGNTIYF
TGCAGCTCGGCCCTGGGAAACACCATATATTTT